The present TCR beta chain was sequenced within a study of T cell responses to AZD1222 COVID-19 vaccine. The study's findings and limits: It was only after the peak T cell response that any repertoires were sampled. Nearly half of spike-specific TCRs reportedly go after variant regions that carry no mutations.

The data were produced by immunoSEQ multiplex PCR, yet TCRdb's version contains in-frame clones alone and is incomplete. The data contain some 140,000 clones, approximately 90% of them singletons. The V gene lost 7 bases and the J gene lost 11 bases, with 14 bases spanning the gap. The germline V gene encodes CDR1 LNHDA and CDR2 SQIVND (reference sequence). The CDR3 sequence is 11 residues long. A note on this clone: The antigen is undetermined.

This TCR came from an adult in good health. The chain combines TRBV19 with TRBJ1-1, with a weak D call TRBD1 (6 bases). This material consisted of peripheral blood, taken on day 0 of AZD1222 vaccination. For the CDR3, the DNA is TGTGCCAGTACCCGGGCCCAGGGGGCTTTCTTT. It encodes CASTRAQGAFF. Combining the CDR3 with reference TRBV19 and TRBJ1-1 gives the whole variable domain DGGITQSPKYLFRKEGQNVTLSCEQNLNHDAMYWYRQDPGQGLRLIYYSQIVNDFQKGDIAEGYSVSREKKESFPLTVTSAQKNPTAFYLCASTRAQGAFFGQGTRLTVV.